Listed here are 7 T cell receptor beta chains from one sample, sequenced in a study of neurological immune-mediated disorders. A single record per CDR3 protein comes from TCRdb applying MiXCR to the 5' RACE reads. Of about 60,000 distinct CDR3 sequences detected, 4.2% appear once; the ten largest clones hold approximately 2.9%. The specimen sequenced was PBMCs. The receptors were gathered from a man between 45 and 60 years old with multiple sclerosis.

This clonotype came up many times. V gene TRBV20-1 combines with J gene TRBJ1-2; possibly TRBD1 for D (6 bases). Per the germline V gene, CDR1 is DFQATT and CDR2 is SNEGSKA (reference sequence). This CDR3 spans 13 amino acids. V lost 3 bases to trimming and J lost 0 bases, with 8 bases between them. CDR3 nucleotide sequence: TGCAGTGCTAGCAGGGGTACTAACTATGGCTACACCTTC. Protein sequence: CSASRGTNYGYTF.

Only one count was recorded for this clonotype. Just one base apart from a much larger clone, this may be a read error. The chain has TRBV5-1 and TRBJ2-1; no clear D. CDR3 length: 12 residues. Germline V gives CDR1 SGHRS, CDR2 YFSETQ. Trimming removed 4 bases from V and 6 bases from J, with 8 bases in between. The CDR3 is CASSLNGNEQFF. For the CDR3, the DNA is TGCGCCAGCAGCCTGAATGGCAATGAGCAGTTCTTC.

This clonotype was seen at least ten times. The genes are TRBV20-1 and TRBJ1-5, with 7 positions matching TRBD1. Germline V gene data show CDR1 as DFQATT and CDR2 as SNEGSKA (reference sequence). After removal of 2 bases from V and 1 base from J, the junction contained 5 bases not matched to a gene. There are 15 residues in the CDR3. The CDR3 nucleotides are TGCAGTGCTAGACCGACAGGGACGAGCAATCAGCCCCAGCATTTT. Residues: CSARPTGTSNQPQHF.

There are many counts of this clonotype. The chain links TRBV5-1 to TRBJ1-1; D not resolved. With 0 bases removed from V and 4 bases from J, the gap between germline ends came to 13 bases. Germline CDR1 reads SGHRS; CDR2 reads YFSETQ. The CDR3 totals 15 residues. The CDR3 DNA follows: TGCGCCAGCAGCTTGGGGTTCTCACAGACCACTGAAGCTTTCTTT. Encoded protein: CASSLGFSQTTEAFF.

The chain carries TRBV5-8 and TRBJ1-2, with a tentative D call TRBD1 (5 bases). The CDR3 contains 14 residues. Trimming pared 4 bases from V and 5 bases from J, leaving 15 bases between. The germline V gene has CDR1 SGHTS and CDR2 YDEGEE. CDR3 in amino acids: CASSPWTPHYGYTF. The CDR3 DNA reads TGTGCCAGCAGCCCGTGGACACCGCATTATGGCTACACCTTC. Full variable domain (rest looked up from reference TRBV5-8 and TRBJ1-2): EAGVTQSPTHLIKTRGQQATLRCSPISGHTSVYWYQQALGLGLQFLLWYDEGEERNRGNFPPRFSGRQFPNYSSELNVNALELEDSALYLCASSPWTPHYGYTFGSGTRLTVV.

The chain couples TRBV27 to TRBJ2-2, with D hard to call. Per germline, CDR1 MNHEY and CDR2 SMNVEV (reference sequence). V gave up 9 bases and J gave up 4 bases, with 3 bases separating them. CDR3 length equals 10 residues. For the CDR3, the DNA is TGTGCCAGGGTCACCGGGGAGCTGTTTTTT. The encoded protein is CARVTGELFF.

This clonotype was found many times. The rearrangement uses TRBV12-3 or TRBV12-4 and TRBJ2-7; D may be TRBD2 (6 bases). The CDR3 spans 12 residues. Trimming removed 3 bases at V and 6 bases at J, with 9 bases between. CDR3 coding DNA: TGTGCCAGCAGTTTCGGAGGGGCCGAGCAGTACTTC. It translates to CASSFGGAEQYF.